This T cell receptor (beta chain) was retrieved from a study of Ad26.COV2.S vaccination and SARS-CoV-2 variants. The assay was immunoSEQ multiplex PCR, and TCRdb's table has in-frame clones only and misses some. The sample includes some 410,000 clones, 92% of them seen just once. Broader study findings: Vaccinated and placebo-treated recipients had similar non-spike TCR breadth.

The CDR3 is 13 residues long. With 6 bases clipped from V and 6 bases from J, the junction kept 7 bases outside the gene matches. The treatment denotes: about 20 received Ad26.COV2.S at low or high dose, single or two shots; five or six received placebo; per-sample allocation not given. All samples were drawn on day 63, counting from the first vaccine or placebo injection. Points on this clone: Its antigen remains unidentified.

This chain connects TRBV12-3 or TRBV12-4 to TRBJ1-2, with TRBD1 matching over 7 bases. The sequence was obtained from a person aged 18-60 years who received the Ad26.COV2.S COVID-19 vaccine or a placebo. Material: peripheral blood, obtained in a trial of Ad26.COV2.S vaccine versus placebo. Written as DNA, the CDR3 is TGTGCCAGCAGCGCCGGGACAGCGGATGGCTACACCTTC. This sequence encodes CASSAGTADGYTF.